This T cell receptor beta chain was sequenced in a study of technical replicates of blood from several donors. Clones were sequenced by immunoSEQ multiplex PCR, and TCRdb holds only the in-frame ones, with some missing. Here the sample spans about 76,000 clones, about 91% being singletons. Sample: T cells isolated from PBMCs. The receptor was derived from a human donor in good health.

The CDR3 sequence: CAIGGEGNPDTQYF. CDR3 sequence (DNA): TGTGCCATCGGGGGGGAGGGCAACCCAGATACGCAGTATTTT. This rearrangement joins TRBV10-3 to TRBJ2-3; 7 positions agree with TRBD2. The CDR3 loop spans 14 amino acids. V was clipped by 8 bases and J by 4 bases; unmatched bases: 9. The germline V gene encodes CDR1 ENHRY and CDR2 SYGVKD.